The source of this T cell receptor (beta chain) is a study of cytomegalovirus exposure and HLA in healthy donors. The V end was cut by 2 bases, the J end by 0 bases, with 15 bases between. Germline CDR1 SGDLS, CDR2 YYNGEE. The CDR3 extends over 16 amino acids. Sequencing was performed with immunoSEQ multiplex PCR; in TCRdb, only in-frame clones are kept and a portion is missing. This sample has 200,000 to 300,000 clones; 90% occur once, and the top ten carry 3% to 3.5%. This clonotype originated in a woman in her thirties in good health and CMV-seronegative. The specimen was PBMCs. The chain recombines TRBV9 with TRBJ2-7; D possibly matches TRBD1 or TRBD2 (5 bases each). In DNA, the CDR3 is TGTGCCAGCAGCGTCGGGGCAGGGACCTACTCCTACGAGCAGTACTTC. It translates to CASSVGAGTYSYEQYF.